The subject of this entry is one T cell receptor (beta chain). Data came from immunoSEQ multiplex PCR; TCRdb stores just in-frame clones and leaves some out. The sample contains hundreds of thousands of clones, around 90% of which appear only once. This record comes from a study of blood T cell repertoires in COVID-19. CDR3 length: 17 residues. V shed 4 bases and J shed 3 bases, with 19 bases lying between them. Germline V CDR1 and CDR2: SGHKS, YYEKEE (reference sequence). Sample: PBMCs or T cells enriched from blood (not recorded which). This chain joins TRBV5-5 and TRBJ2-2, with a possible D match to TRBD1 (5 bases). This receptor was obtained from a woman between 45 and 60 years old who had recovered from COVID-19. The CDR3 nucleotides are TGTGCCAGCAGCCCGCACGACAGAATTGTAGACACCGGGGAGCTGTTTTTT. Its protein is CASSPHDRIVDTGELFF. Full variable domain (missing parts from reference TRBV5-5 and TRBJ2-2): DAGVTQSPTHLIKTRGQQVTLRCSPISGHKSVSWYQQVLGQGPQFIFQYYEKEERGRGNFPDRFSARQFPNYSSELNVNALLLGDSALYLCASSPHDRIVDTGELFFGEGSRLTVL.